The 19 T cell receptor beta chains listed next were all sequenced from one sample in a study of cytomegalovirus exposure and HLA in healthy donors. The PCR contained 60 Vbeta and 13 Jbeta primers. Sequencing used immunoSEQ multiplex PCR; TCRdb keeps in-frame clones, though not all of them. The table lists about 170,000 clones, about 85% of them singletons. The sample taken for sequencing was PBMCs. These receptors all come from a woman in her forties or fifties in good health and CMV-seropositive.

The chain recombines TRBV7-2 with TRBJ1-1; tentatively, D is TRBD1 (5 bases). V was clipped by 5 bases and J by 4 bases, with 14 bases between them. Germline loops: CDR1 SGHTA, CDR2 FQGNSA. This CDR3 has 14 amino acids. The chain's CDR3 is CASSLIRGSTEAFF. DNA of the CDR3: TGTGCCAGCAGCCTCATAAGGGGCAGCACTGAAGCTTTCTTT. Full variable domain (remainder filled in from reference TRBV7-2 and TRBJ1-1): GAGVSQSPSNKVTEKGKDVELRCDPISGHTALYWYRQSLGQGLEFLIYFQGNSAPDKSGLPSDRFSAERTGGSVSTLTIQRTQQEDSAVYLCASSLIRGSTEAFFGQGTRLTVV.

CDR3: CASTKRSGGHQETQYF. DNA of the CDR3: TGTGCCAGCACCAAACGTAGCGGGGGGCACCAAGAGACCCAGTACTTC. The chain is built from TRBV27 and TRBJ2-5; TRBD2 agrees at 10 bases. The CDR3 extends over 16 amino acids. V trimming: 7 bases; J trimming: 0 bases; junction bases outside the gene matches: 8. The germline V gene has CDR1 MNHEY and CDR2 SMNVEV (reference sequence).

With regard to this clone: Other DNA sequences in this specimen translate into the identical CDR3. The CDR3 sequence: CASSYGASYEQYF. CDR3 in DNA: TGTGCCAGCAGTTATGGTGCGTCCTACGAGCAGTACTTC. V is TRBV6-5 and J is TRBJ2-7, with D hard to call. V gave up 3 bases and J gave up 1 base, with 7 bases separating them. The CDR3 is 13 amino acids. The V gene's germline CDR1 is MNHEY and CDR2 SVGAGI.

The chain employs TRBV5-1 and TRBJ1-4, with a possible D match to TRBD1 (6 bases). Per the germline V gene, CDR1 is SGHRS and CDR2 is YFSETQ. V was trimmed by 0 bases and J by 7 bases, leaving 10 bases between them. The CDR3 sequence is 14 residues long. The CDR3 region has the DNA TGCGCCAGCAGCTTGGAGTCAGGGGTTGAAAAACTGTTTTTT. The encoded protein is CASSLESGVEKLFF.

Here the CDR3 reads CASSFKTSGNPRDTQYF. In DNA, the CDR3 is TGTGCCAGCAGCTTCAAGACTAGCGGGAACCCCAGAGATACGCAGTATTTT. The rearrangement uses TRBV5-6 and TRBJ2-3, with 11 nucleotides matching TRBD2. Germline CDR1 reads SGHDT; CDR2 reads YYEEEE. The CDR3 spans 17 residues. The ends lost 2 bases at V and 5 bases at J; junction bases unmatched: 10.

The J gene is TRBJ2-3, the V gene TRBV6-1; TRBD2 might be the D (6 bases). V was shortened by 6 bases and J by 1 base, with 11 bases between the two germline ends. CDR3 length equals 14 residues. Germline CDR1 reads MNHNS; CDR2 reads SASEGT. The CDR3 sequence is CASRAGLGTDTQYF. CDR3 coding DNA: TGTGCCAGCAGGGCGGGACTCGGCACAGATACGCAGTATTTT.

Only one count was recorded for this clone. This chain uses TRBV11-3 with TRBJ2-2; 7 nucleotides agree with TRBD1. Germline loops: CDR1 SGHNT, CDR2 YENEEA. J lost 2 bases, V lost 0 bases, and 3 bases had no gene match. The CDR3 is 16 residues long. For the CDR3, the DNA is TGTGCCAGCAGCTTAGAAGGGGGCAGTAACACCGGGGAGCTGTTTTTT. Its protein is CASSLEGGSNTGELFF.

The V and J genes are TRBV4-3 and TRBJ1-1; D perhaps matches TRBD1 (6 bases). CDR1 is LGHNA, CDR2 YSLEER, per germline. V shed 0 bases and J shed 9 bases, with 17 bases lying between them. The CDR3 is made up of 15 amino acids. The CDR3 here is CASSQDLRTVIQAFF. The CDR3, as DNA: TGCGCCAGCAGCCAAGATCTCAGGACAGTTATCCAAGCTTTCTTT.

This chain's CDR3 is CSVSLTGQFYEQYF. CDR3 nucleotides: TGCAGCGTTTCGCTCACGGGACAGTTTTACGAGCAGTACTTC. This chain links TRBV29-1 with TRBJ2-7; 7 nucleotides match TRBD1. Germline CDR1 reads SQVTM; CDR2 reads ANQGSEA. Trimming removed 5 bases from V and 4 bases from J; junction bases left unmatched: 11. CDR3 size: 14 residues.

This clone was counted a few times. This chain uses TRBV20-1 with TRBJ2-1; 8 nucleotides line up with TRBD2. Germline loops: CDR1 DFQATT, CDR2 SNEGSKA (reference sequence). The CDR3 runs 11 residues. The junction had 3 bases not matched to a gene; V was cut back by 8 bases and J by 6 bases. The CDR3 loop reads CSSGTSNEQFF. For the CDR3, the DNA is TGCAGTTCGGGGACTAGCAATGAGCAGTTCTTC.

The gene calls are TRBV27 and TRBJ2-3; possibly TRBD1 for D (6 bases). V gave up 5 bases and J gave up 8 bases, with 11 bases separating them. There are 12 residues in the CDR3. The germline gives CDR1 MNHEY, CDR2 SMNVEV (reference sequence). The CDR3 DNA reads TGTGCCAGCAGTCCACAGGGAAGTACGCAGTATTTT. Translated: CASSPQGSTQYF.

The chain carries TRBV27 and TRBJ2-1; 14 bases line up with TRBD2. V was pared by 3 bases and J by 9 bases, with 4 bases of the junction left unmatched. This CDR3 is built from 15 residues. The germline CDR1 and CDR2 sequences are MNHEY and SMNVEV (reference sequence). The DNA for the CDR3 is TGTGCCAGCAGTTTTGGGACTAGCGGGAGAGGTGAGCAGTTCTTC. It codes for CASSFGTSGRGEQFF.

The chain carries TRBV20-1 and TRBJ2-1; no firm D call. The germline gives CDR1 DFQATT, CDR2 SNEGSKA (reference sequence). The V gene lost 5 bases and the J gene lost 5 bases, with 7 bases spanning the gap. The CDR3 covers 11 residues. The CDR3 region is CSAPQNNEQFF. In nucleotides, the CDR3 is TGCAGTGCTCCCCAAAACAATGAGCAGTTCTTC.

This clone was seen only once. One end of the junction varies from germline; a read error may be responsible. This chain uses TRBV18 with TRBJ1-5; possible D gene TRBD1, 6 bases. The length of the CDR3 is 16 residues. The germline CDR1 and CDR2 sequences are KGHSH and LQKENI. The CDR3 sequence: CASSSPGGGGNQPQHF. CDR3 bases: TGTGCCAGCTCATCACCGGGAGGGGGAGGCAATCAGCCCCAGCATTTT.

This chain links TRBV29-1 with TRBJ2-1, with D perhaps matching TRBD1 (5 bases). Between the trimmed V and J ends, which lost 6 bases and 8 bases, there was a span of 11 bases. The germline V gene encodes CDR1 SQVTM and CDR2 ANQGSEA. The length of the CDR3 is 11 residues. This chain's CDR3 is CSVPEGDEQFF. DNA for the CDR3: TGCAGCGTCCCGGAAGGGGATGAGCAGTTCTTC.

The chain carries TRBV5-4 and TRBJ1-4; no definite D call. CDR1 and CDR2 (germline): SGHNT, YYREEE (reference sequence). Between the trimmed V and J ends, which lost 0 bases and 7 bases, there was a span of 22 bases. The CDR3 extends over 18 amino acids. CDR3 in DNA: TGTGCCAGCAGCTTGGACCGGGATCAGCGCACGTCGGGTGAAAAACTGTTTTTT. This codes for CASSLDRDQRTSGEKLFF.

V usage is TRBV6-1 and J usage is TRBJ2-5; 11 bases are a match to TRBD2. The CDR3 has 17 residues. Germline loops: CDR1 MNHNS, CDR2 SASEGT. The V and J ends lost 1 base and 1 base, in that order; junction bases with no gene match: 5. The CDR3 region has the DNA TGTGCCAGCAGTGAAGTTGCTAGCGGGGGGATCCAAGAGACCCAGTACTTC. Translation gives CASSEVASGGIQETQYF.

V and J are TRBV25-1 and TRBJ1-3; D is possibly TRBD1 (5 bases). CDR1 and CDR2 from the germline V gene are MGHDK and SYGVNS. CDR3 size: 16 residues. The ends were cut back, 2 bases at V and 6 bases at J, with 17 bases in the middle. For the CDR3, the DNA is TGTGCCAGCAGTGAACCCTGTGGGGGGGGGAAAAACACCATATATTTT. It is translated as CASSEPCGGGKNTIYF.

This rearrangement joins TRBV4-1 to TRBJ2-5; maybe TRBD2 (6 bases). With the DNA end fitting TRBJ2-7 better, the J assignment may be wrong. This CDR3 is built from 17 residues. From germline, CDR1 is MGHRA and CDR2 YSYEKL. The CDR3 coding sequence is TGCGCCAGCAGCCAGGTACCCCCGGGACTTACTTTCTACGAGCAGTACTTC. This encodes CASSQVPPGLTFYEQYF.